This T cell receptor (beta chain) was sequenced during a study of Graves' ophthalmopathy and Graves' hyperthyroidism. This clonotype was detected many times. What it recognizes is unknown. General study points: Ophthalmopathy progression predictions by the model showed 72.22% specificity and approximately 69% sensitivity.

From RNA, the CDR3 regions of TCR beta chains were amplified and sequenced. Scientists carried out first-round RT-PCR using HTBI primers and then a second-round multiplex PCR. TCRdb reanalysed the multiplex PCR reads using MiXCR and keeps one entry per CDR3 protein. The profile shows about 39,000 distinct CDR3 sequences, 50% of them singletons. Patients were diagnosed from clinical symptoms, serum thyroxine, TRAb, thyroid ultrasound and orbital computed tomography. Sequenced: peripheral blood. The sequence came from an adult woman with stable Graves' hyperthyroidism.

The CDR3 reads CASTPGHEAFF. The DNA of the CDR3 is TGTGCCAGTACCCCAGGACATGAAGCTTTCTTT. The chain is built from TRBV19 and TRBJ1-1, with a tentative D call TRBD1 (5 bases). There are 11 residues in the CDR3. Germline assignment: CDR1 LNHDA and CDR2 SQIVND (reference sequence). V was pared by 7 bases and J by 7 bases, with 10 bases between.